The entry below gives a single T cell receptor (beta chain) sequence along with its context. In the original workflow: Estimation of nucleated cell counts was performed using reference gene primer amplification. Sequenced by immunoSEQ multiplex PCR; TCRdb stores in-frame clones only, minus some. The V and J calls and clone size are taken from that table; D and trimming were inferred from the DNA. Found here are fewer than 250,000 clones, roughly 80% of them singletons; the top ten hold more than 9%. Those enrolled in Seattle joined during active infection and were followed longitudinally afterward. This sample is part of a study of blood T cell repertoires in COVID-19. Study details: Samples taken during acute and convalescent COVID-19 were collected in the United States, Italy and Spain. PBMCs, B-cell-depleted T cells, or T cells provided the cDNA or gDNA that made up the material.

This CDR3 has 16 residues. With V trimmed by 1 base and J by 2 bases, 5 bases remained unmatched. From germline, CDR1 is LGHDT and CDR2 YNNKEL (reference sequence). The chain carries TRBV3-1 (or the pseudogene TRBV3-2) and TRBJ2-1; 7 bases fit TRBD2. The source of this sequence is an elderly woman with COVID-19, enrolled during active disease. Sequencing used peripheral blood. DNA for the CDR3: TGTGCCAGCAGCCAAGTTTCGGGGGGTCCCTACAATGAGCAGTTCTTC. It codes for CASSQVSGGPYNEQFF.